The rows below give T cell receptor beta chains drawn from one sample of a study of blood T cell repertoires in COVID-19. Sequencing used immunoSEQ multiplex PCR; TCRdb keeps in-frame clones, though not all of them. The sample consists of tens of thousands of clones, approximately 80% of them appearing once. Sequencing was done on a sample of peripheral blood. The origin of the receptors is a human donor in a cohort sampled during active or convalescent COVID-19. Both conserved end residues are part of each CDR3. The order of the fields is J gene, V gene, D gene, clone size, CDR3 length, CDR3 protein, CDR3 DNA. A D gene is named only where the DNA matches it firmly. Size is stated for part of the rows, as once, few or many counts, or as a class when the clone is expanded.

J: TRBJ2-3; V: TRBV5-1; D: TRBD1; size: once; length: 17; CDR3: CASSLFFVDRGTDTQYF; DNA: TGCGCCAGCAGCTTGTTTTTCGTGGACAGGGGCACAGATACGCAGTATTTT
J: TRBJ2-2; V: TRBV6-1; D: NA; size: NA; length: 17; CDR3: CASSEAATWPRAGELFF; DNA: TGTGCCAGCAGTGAAGCGGCCACTTGGCCGAGGGCCGGGGAGCTGTTTTTT
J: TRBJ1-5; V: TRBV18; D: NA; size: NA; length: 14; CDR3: CASSPGGSNQPQHF; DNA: TGTGCCAGCTCACCGGGGGGGAGCAATCAGCCCCAGCATTTT
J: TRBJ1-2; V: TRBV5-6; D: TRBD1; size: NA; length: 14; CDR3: CASSRRDRGDGYTF; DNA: TGTGCCAGCAGCCGTCGGGACAGGGGGGATGGCTACACCTTC
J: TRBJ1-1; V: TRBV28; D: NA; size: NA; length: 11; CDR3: CASSLYTEAFF; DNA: TGTGCCAGCAGCCTGTACACTGAAGCTTTCTTT
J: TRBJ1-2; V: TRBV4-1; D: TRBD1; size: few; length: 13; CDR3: CASSQRDSYGYTF; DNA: TGCGCCAGCAGCCAAAGGGACAGCTATGGCTACACCTTC
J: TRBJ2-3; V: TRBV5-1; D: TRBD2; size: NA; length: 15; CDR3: CASSLAGVRTDTQYF; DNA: TGCGCCAGCAGCTTAGCGGGGGTTCGCACAGATACGCAGTATTTT
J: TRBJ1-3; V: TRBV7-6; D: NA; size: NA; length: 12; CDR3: CASRGQSNTIYF; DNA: TGTGCCAGCAGAGGACAATCAAACACCATATATTTT
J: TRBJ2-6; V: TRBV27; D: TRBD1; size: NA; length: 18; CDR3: CASSLSGQLFSGANVLTF; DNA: TGTGCCAGCAGTTTATCGGGACAGCTGTTCTCTGGGGCCAACGTCCTGACTTTC
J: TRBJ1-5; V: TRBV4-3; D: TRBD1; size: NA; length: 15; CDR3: CASSQLQGAGQPQHF; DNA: TGCGCCAGCAGCCAGCTACAGGGGGCAGGCCAGCCCCAGCATTTT
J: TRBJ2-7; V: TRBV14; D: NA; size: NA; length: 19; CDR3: CASSQDRVWSRGDSYEQYF; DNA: TGTGCCAGCAGCCAAGATCGGGTGTGGAGCAGGGGGGATTCCTACGAGCAGTACTTC
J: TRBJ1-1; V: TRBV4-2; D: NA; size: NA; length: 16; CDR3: CASSQEIFSVNTEAFF; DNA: TGTGCCAGCAGCCAAGAAATTTTCAGCGTGAACACTGAAGCTTTCTTT
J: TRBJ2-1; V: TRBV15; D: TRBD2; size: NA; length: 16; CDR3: CATSRDWGTSGDEQFF; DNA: TGTGCCACCAGCAGAGATTGGGGGACTAGCGGCGATGAGCAGTTCTTC
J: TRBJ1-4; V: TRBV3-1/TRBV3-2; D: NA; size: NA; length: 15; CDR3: CASSRGPGGEEKLFF; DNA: TGTGCCAGCAGCCGGGGACCGGGAGGAGAGGAAAAACTGTTTTTT
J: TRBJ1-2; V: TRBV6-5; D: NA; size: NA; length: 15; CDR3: CASSYRQAINYGYTF; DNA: TGTGCCAGCAGTTACAGGCAGGCGATTAACTATGGCTACACCTTC
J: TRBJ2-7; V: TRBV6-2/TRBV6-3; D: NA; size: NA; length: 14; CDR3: CASSSPRSNYEQYF; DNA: TGTGCCAGCAGTTCCCCGCGGTCTAACTACGAGCAGTACTTC
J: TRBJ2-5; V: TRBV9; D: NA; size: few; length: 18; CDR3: CASSRGTPFRTVGETQYF; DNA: TGTGCCAGCAGCCGCGGGACTCCATTTCGGACGGTGGGGGAGACCCAGTACTTC